This T cell receptor (beta chain) was identified in a study of neurological immune-mediated disorders. Overall study findings and caveats: Levels of TCR clonal expansion peaked in HTLV-1-associated myelopathy and reached their lowest in multiple sclerosis, under those of healthy controls. None of the CDR3 amino acid sequences of expanded clones recurred across subjects, suggesting private repertoires in all groups.

This clonotype was counted a few times. Antigen specificity is unknown. TCRdb independently ran MiXCR on the 5' RACE reads; one entry per CDR3 protein. This repertoire shows about 53,000 distinct CDR3 sequences, 8% to 9% found once; its top ten account for 1.5% to 2%. Trimming cost V 2 bases and J 2 bases, with 11 bases left between them. The CDR3 runs 15 residues. CDR1 and CDR2 (germline): SGHKS, YYEKEE (reference sequence). Time point indicated: longitudinal time-point 3. Sequencing input: PBMCs. The V gene is TRBV5-5, the J gene TRBJ2-1; D possibly corresponds to TRBD1 (5 bases). This clonotype was sampled from a woman aged 40 to 50 in good health. Here the CDR3 DNA reads TGTGCCAGCAGCTTAAGGAGACAGACCTACAATGAGCAGTTCTTC. Translating gives CASSLRRQTYNEQFF.